This TCR beta chain was sequenced during a study of response to subunit inactivated influenza vaccine. Study findings and constraints: Authors proposed each seasonal influenza vaccination draws in few new T cells.

Trimming pared 1 base from V and 6 bases from J, leaving 10 bases between. This CDR3 spans 13 amino acids. Germline CDR1 MGHRA, CDR2 YSYEKL. TCRdb called the RT-PCR reads again in MiXCR, with one record for every CDR3 protein. The table lists around 200,000 distinct CDR3 sequences, 14% of them singletons. In regard to this clonotype: Its antigen remains unknown.

This receptor was identified in a man aged 45-65 years who received an inactivated influenza vaccine. The genes are TRBV4-1 and TRBJ2-7; tentative D call: TRBD2 (6 bases). The sample in question was CD8+ T cells sorted from PBMCs, obtained around 5 days after vaccination. The CDR3 protein is CASSQVEGSEQYF. CDR3 sequence (DNA): TGCGCCAGCAGCCAAGTGGAGGGGAGCGAGCAGTACTTC.